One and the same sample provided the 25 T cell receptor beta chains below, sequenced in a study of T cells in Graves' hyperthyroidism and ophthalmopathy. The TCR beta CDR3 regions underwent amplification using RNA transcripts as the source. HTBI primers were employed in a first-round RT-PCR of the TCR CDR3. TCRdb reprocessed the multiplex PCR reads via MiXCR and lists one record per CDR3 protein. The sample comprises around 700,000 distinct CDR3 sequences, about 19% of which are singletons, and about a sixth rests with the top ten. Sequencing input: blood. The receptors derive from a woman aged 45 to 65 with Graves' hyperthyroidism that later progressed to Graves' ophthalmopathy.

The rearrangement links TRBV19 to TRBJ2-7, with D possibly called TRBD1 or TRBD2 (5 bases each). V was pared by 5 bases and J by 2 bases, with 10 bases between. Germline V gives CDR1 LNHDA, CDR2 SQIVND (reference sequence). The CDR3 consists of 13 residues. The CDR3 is CASSAGAPYEQYF. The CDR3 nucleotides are TGTGCCAGTAGTGCCGGGGCGCCCTACGAGCAGTACTTC.

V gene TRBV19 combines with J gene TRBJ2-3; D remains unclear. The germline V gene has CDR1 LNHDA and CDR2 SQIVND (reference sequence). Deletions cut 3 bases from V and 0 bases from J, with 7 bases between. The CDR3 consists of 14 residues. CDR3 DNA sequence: TGTGCCAGTAGTATTGGGGAAAGCACAGATACGCAGTATTTT. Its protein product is CASSIGESTDTQYF.

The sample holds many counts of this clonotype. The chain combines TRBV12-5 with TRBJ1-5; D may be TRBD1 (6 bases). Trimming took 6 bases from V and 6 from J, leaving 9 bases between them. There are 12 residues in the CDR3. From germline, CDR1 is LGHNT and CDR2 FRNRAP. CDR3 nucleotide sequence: TGTGCTAGTGGACGAGGGGGTCAGCCCCAGCATTTT. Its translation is CASGRGGQPQHF. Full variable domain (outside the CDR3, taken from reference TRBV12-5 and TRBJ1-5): DARVTQTPRHKVTEMGQEVTMRCQPILGHNTVFWYRQTMMQGLELLAYFRNRAPLDDSGMPKDRFSAEMPDATLATLKIQPSEPRDSAVYFCASGRGGQPQHFGDGTRLSIL.

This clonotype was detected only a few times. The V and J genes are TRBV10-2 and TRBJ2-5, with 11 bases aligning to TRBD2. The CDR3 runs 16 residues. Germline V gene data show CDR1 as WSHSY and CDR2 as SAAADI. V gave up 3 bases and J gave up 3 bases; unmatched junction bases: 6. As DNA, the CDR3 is TGCGCCAGCAGTGATAGCGGGGGGGCCTTAGAAGAGACCCAGTACTTC. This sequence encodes CASSDSGGALEETQYF.

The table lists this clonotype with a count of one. The CDR3 nucleotides read TGCGCCAGCACGAACCGGGACAGGGGAGCCAAAAACATTCAGTACTTC. Encoded protein: CASTNRDRGAKNIQYF. The chain employs TRBV4-1 and TRBJ2-4; 10 nucleotides agree with TRBD1. CDR3 length: 16 amino acids. Per germline, CDR1 MGHRA and CDR2 YSYEKL. With V trimmed by 7 bases and J by 0 bases, 6 bases remained unmatched.

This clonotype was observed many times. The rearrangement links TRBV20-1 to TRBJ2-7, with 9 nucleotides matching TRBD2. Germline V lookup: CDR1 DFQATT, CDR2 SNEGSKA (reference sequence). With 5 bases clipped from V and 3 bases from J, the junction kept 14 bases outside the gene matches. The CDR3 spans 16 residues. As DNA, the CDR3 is TGCAGTGCTGGGAAAGGAGGTCTAGCGGGGATCTACGAGCAGTACTTC. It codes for CSAGKGGLAGIYEQYF.

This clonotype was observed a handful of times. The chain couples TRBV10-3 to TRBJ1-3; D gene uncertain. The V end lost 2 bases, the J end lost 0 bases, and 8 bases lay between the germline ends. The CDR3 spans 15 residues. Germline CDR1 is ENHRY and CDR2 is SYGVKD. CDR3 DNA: TGTGCCATCAGTGAGACCGCGAACTCTGGAAACACCATATATTTT. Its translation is CAISETANSGNTIYF.

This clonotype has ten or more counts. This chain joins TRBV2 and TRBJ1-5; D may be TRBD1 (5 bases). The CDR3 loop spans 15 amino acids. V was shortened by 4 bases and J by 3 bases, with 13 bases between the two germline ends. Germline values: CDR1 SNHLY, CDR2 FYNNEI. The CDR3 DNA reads TGTGCCAGCAGTGGTGGAGGGGCCAACAATCAGCCCCAGCATTTT. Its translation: CASSGGGANNQPQHF.

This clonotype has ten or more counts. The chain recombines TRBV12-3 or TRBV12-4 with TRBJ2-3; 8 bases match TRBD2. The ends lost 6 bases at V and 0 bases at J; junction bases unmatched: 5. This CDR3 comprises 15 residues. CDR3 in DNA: TGTGCCAGCAGACCCCGGGGGGGAAGCACAGATACGCAGTATTTT. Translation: CASRPRGGSTDTQYF.

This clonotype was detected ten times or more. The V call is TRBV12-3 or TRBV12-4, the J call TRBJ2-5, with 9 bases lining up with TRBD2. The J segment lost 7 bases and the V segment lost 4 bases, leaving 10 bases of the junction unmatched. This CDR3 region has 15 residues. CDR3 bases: TGTGCCAGCAGTTCCAGCCAGCGGGGGGACGGGACCCAGTACTTC. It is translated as CASSSSQRGDGTQYF.

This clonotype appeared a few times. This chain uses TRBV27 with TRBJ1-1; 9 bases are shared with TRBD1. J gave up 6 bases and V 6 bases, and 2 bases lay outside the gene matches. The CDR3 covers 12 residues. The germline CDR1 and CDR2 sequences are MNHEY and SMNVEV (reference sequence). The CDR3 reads CASRGDRAEAFF. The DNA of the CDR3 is TGTGCCAGCAGGGGGGACAGGGCTGAAGCTTTCTTT.

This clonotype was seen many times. The CDR3 bases are TGCAGTGCTATGCGGGGGAGTTTCTACGAGCAGTACTTC. Residues: CSAMRGSFYEQYF. The chain carries TRBV20-1 and TRBJ2-7; 7 bases align to TRBD2. Germline values: CDR1 DFQATT, CDR2 SNEGSKA (reference sequence). Losses at the gene ends were 4 bases for V and 3 bases for J; bases not matched to a gene: 6. This CDR3 is built from 13 residues.

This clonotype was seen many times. The CDR3 protein is CASGDATYEQYF. In DNA form, the CDR3 reads TGTGCTAGTGGGGACGCTACCTACGAGCAGTACTTC. The V gene is TRBV12-5, the J gene TRBJ2-7; D uncertain. The V end lost 6 bases, the J end lost 2 bases, and 8 bases lay between the germline ends. Germline values: CDR1 LGHNT, CDR2 FRNRAP. The CDR3 spans 12 residues. Full variable domain (outside the CDR3, taken from reference TRBV12-5 and TRBJ2-7): DARVTQTPRHKVTEMGQEVTMRCQPILGHNTVFWYRQTMMQGLELLAYFRNRAPLDDSGMPKDRFSAEMPDATLATLKIQPSEPRDSAVYFCASGDATYEQYFGPGTRLTVT.

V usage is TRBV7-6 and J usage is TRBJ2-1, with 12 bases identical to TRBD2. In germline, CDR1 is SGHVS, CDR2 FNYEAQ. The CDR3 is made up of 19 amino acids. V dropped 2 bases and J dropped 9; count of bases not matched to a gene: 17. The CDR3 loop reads CASSLFPRLAGDPESEQFF. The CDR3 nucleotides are TGTGCCAGCAGCTTATTTCCCCGACTAGCGGGGGACCCGGAAAGTGAGCAGTTCTTC.

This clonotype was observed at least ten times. In nucleotides, the CDR3 is TGTGCCAGCAGCCCAGGGACAGGGGTTGGCTACACCTTC. This encodes CASSPGTGVGYTF. The chain links TRBV3-1 to TRBJ1-2, with 10 bases identical to TRBD1. V shed 4 bases, J shed 7 bases, and the junction held 3 bases outside the gene matches. The CDR3 is made up of 13 amino acids. In germline, CDR1 is LGHDT, CDR2 YNNKEL (reference sequence).

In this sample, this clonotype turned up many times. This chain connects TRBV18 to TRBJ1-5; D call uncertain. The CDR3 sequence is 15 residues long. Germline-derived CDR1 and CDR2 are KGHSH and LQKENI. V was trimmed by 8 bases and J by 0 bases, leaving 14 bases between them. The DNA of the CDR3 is TGTGCCAGCCCCTGGGCCGCTTATAGCAATCAGCCCCAGCATTTT. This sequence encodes CASPWAAYSNQPQHF.

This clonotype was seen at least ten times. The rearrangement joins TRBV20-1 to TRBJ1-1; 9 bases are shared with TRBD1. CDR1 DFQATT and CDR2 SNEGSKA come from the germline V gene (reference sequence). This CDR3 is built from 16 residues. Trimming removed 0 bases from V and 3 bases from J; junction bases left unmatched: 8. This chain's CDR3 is CSARDWETGGHTEAFF. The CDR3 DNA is TGCAGTGCTAGAGATTGGGAGACAGGGGGACACACTGAAGCTTTCTTT.

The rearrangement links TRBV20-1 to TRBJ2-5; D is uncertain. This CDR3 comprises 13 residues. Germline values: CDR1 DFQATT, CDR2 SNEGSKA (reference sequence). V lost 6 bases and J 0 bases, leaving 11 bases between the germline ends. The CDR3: CSAATVYQETQYF. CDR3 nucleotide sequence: TGCAGTGCGGCAACCGTGTACCAAGAGACCCAGTACTTC.

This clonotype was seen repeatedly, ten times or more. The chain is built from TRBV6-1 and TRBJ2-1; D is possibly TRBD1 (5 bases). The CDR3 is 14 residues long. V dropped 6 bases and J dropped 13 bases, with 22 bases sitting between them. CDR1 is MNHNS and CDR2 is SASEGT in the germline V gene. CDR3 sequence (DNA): TGTGCCAGCAGACTTGAAAACAGGATCGCGACTCAGTTCTTC. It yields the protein CASRLENRIATQFF.

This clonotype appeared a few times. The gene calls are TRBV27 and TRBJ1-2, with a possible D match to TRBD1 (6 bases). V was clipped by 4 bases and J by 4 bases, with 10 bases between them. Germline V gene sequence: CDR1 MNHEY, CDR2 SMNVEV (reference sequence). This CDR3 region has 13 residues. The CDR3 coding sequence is TGTGCCAGCAGTTGGGGACAAACCTATGGCTACACCTTC. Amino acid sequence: CASSWGQTYGYTF.

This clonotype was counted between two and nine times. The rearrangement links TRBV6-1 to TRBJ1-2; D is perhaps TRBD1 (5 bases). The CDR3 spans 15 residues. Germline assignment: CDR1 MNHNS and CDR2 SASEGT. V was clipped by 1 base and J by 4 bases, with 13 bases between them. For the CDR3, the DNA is TGTGCCAGCAGTGAAGGTCAGGGATGGGGCTATGGCTACACCTTC. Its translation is CASSEGQGWGYGYTF.

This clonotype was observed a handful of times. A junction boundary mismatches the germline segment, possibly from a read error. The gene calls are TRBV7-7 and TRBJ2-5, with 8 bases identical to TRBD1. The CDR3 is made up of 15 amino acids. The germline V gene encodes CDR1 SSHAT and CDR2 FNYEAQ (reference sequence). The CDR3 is CASSLGQGVRETQYF. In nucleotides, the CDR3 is TGTGCTAGCAGCCTCGGACAGGGAGTCCGGGAGACCCAGTACTTC.

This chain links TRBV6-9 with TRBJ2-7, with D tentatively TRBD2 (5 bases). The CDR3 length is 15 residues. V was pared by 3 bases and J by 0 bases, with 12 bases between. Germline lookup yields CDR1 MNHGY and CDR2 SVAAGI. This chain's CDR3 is CASSYGMEVSYEQYF. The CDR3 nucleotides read TGTGCCAGCAGTTACGGCATGGAGGTCTCCTACGAGCAGTACTTC.

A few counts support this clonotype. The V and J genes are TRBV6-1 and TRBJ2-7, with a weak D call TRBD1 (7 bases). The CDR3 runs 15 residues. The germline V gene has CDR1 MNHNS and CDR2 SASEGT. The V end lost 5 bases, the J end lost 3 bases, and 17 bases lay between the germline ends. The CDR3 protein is CASSRAQGGSYEQYF. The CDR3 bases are TGTGCCAGCAGTCGGGCCCAGGGGGGAAGCTACGAGCAGTACTTC.

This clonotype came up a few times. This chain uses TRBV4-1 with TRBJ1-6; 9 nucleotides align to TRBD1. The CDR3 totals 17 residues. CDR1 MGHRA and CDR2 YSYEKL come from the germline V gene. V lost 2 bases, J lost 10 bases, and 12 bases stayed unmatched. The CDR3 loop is CASSQSRVGQGESPLHF. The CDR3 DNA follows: TGCGCCAGCAGCCAATCCCGTGTGGGACAGGGAGAGTCACCCCTCCACTTT.